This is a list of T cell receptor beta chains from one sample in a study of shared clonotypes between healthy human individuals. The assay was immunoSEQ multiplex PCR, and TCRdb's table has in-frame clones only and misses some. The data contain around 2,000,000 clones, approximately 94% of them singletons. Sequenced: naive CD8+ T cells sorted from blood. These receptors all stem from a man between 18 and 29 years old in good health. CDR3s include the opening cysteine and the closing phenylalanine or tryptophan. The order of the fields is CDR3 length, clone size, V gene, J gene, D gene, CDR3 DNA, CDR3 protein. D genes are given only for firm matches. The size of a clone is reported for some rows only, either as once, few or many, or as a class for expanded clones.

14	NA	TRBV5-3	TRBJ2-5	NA	TGTGCCAGAAGCTTCCTCCAATTGGGAGAGACCCAGTACTTC	CARSFLQLGETQYF
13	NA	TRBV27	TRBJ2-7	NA	TGTGCCAGCAGTTTGGCCTGGACCTACGAGCAGTACTTC	CASSLAWTYEQYF
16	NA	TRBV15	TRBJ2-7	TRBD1	TGTGCCACCAGCAGAGAGGGACAGGGCAGCTCCTACGAGCAGTACTTC	CATSREGQGSSYEQYF
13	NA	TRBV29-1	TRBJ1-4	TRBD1	TGCAGCGTCGGGACAGCTGTAAATGAAAAACTGTTTTTT	CSVGTAVNEKLFF
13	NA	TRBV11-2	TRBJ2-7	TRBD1	TGTGCCGTACCAGGACAGGGGGTCTACGAGCAGTACTTC	CAVPGQGVYEQYF
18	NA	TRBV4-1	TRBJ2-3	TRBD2	TGCGCCAGCAGCCAAGAGGGGACTAGCGGGTTATCGACAGATACGCAGTATTTT	CASSQEGTSGLSTDTQYF
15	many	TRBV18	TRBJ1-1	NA	TGTGCCAGCTCACCAACCGACAGCATGAACACTGAAGCTTTCTTT	CASSPTDSMNTEAFF
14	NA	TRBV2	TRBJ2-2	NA	TGTGCCAGCTCTCGGATTACGAACACCGGGGAGCTGTTTTTT	CASSRITNTGELFF
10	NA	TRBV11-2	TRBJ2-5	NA	TGTGCCAGCAGCCAGGGGACCCAGTACTTC	CASSQGTQYF
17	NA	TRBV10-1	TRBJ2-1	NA	TGCGCCAGCAGTGAGTTTAAACAGGGTGCAACCTACAATGAGCAGTTCTTC	CASSEFKQGATYNEQFF
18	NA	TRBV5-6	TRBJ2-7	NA	TGTGCCAGCAGCGAAACCCCTGGTATGGGGGAGAGCTCCTACGAGCAGTACTTC	CASSETPGMGESSYEQYF
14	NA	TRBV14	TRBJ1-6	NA	TGTGCCAGCAGCCAAGATGGCCCCAGGGAACCCCTCCACTTT	CASSQDGPREPLHF
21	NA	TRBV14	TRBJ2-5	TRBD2	TGTGCCAGCAGCCCGCCCGGGGTTCGGAGCGGGGGCCCGGAACACCAAGAGACCCAGTACTTC	CASSPPGVRSGGPEHQETQYF
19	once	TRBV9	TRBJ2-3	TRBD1	TGTGCCAGCAGCGTAGATCCCCGCAACAGGGGGCAGAGTGCAGATACGCAGTATTTT	CASSVDPRNRGQSADTQYF
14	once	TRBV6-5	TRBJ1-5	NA	TGTGCCAGCAGGAAGGGAAATGACAATCAGCCCCAGCATTTT	CASRKGNDNQPQHF
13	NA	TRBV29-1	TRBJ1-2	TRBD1	TGCAGCGTTGAGGAGACAGGGCTGACTGGCTACACCTTC	CSVEETGLTGYTF
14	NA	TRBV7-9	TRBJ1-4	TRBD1	TGTGCCAGCAGCTCCCGGACAGGGAATGAAAAACTGTTTTTT	CASSSRTGNEKLFF
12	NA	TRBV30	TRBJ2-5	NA	TGTGCCTGGACAGGGGACGGGGAGACCCAGTACTTC	CAWTGDGETQYF
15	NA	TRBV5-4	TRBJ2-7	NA	TGTGCCAGCAGCTTGGGTTATGGACAGAACTACGAGCAGTACTTC	CASSLGYGQNYEQYF
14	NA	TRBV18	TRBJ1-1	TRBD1	TGTGCCAGCTCACCGGGACAGATGAACACTGAAGCTTTCTTT	CASSPGQMNTEAFF
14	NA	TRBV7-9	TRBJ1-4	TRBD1	TGTGCCAGCAGCCTCGGACAGGGGGATGAAAAACTGTTTTTT	CASSLGQGDEKLFF